The rows below give T cell receptor beta chains drawn from one sample of a study of shared clonotypes between healthy human individuals. The protocol was immunoSEQ multiplex PCR, while the TCRdb copy is restricted to in-frame clones and leaves out a portion. The repertoire holds millions of clones, with roughly 95% as singletons. Material: naive CD8+ T cells sorted from blood. The receptors stem from a man aged 18 to 30 in good health. The CDR3 runs from the conserved cysteine through the conserved F or W. A D gene is named only where the DNA matches it firmly. Clone size is stated in some rows and not others, as once, few, many or a class when expanded.

j_call d_call clone_size v_call cdr3_aa
TRBJ1-2 NA NA TRBV9 CASSVGDIYGYTF
TRBJ2-1 NA NA TRBV6-5 CASRSSSSYNEQFF
TRBJ2-1 TRBD1 NA TRBV30 CAWGGTGYNEQFF
TRBJ2-5 NA once TRBV5-5 CASSKERTEETQYF
TRBJ2-7 TRBD1 NA TRBV5-5 CASSYGQGVYEQYF
TRBJ2-4 NA NA TRBV5-1 CASSKTGRTDTTKNIQYF
TRBJ1-5 NA NA TRBV7-6 CASSPEANGNQPQHF
TRBJ2-5 NA once TRBV13 CASSSGTGETQYF
TRBJ2-5 TRBD2 NA TRBV6-1 CAGSGLAGETQYF
TRBJ1-2 NA NA TRBV29-1 CSVEDMALGPYGYTF
TRBJ1-5 NA NA TRBV9 CASSVSESNQPQHF
TRBJ1-1 TRBD1 NA TRBV27 CASSSRYQGGLSRGAFF
TRBJ2-3 NA NA TRBV6-5 CASSQLTSTDTQYF
TRBJ2-3 NA NA TRBV5-1 CASRFYGLHGTDTQYF
TRBJ2-1 NA NA TRBV27 CASSSPPGVRFF
TRBJ1-5 NA NA TRBV10-2 CASSPTQAPNQPQHF
TRBJ1-5 NA once TRBV27 CASRGMGAGPQHF
TRBJ1-1 NA NA TRBV6-5 CASSYSSGETGTEAFF
TRBJ2-2 NA NA TRBV19 CASRMDTGELFF
TRBJ2-1 NA NA TRBV13 CASSWGPNEQFF
TRBJ2-7 TRBD1 NA TRBV28 CASSLDRGEGEQYF
TRBJ1-2 NA NA TRBV19 CASSMPQYDYGYTF
TRBJ2-5 NA NA TRBV28 CASSLIRDNQETQYF
TRBJ2-1 NA once TRBV6-1 CASSDRATIDEQFF
TRBJ1-5 NA NA TRBV4-1 CASSQELTDPNQPQHF
TRBJ2-5 TRBD1 NA TRBV6-5 CASSAHRGEETQYF
TRBJ2-7 NA NA TRBV5-6 CASSHSQSGLSSYEQYF
TRBJ1-1 NA NA TRBV7-9 CASSLDRAEAFF
TRBJ2-7 TRBD1 NA TRBV14 CASSQGQGYEQYF
TRBJ2-5 NA NA TRBV9 CASSVEGIPAGETQYF
TRBJ2-7 NA few TRBV7-9 CASSWGYEQYF